This T cell receptor beta chain is drawn from a study of T cells in localized non-small cell lung cancer. Study results and caveats: Exceeding tumor, uninvolved adjacent lung had the highest T cell clonality.

Points on this clone: Its antigen remains unknown.

TCRdb's table, derived via immunoSEQ multiplex PCR, lists solely in-frame clones and lacks some. The sample records around 100,000 clones, roughly 90% being singletons. The CDR3 has 13 amino acids. Looked up from germline, CDR1 is SGHRS and CDR2 is YFSETQ. The V end was cut by 4 bases, the J end by 6 bases, with 10 bases between. The receptor comes from a man aged 40 to 70 with stage I squamous cell lung carcinoma. This specimen consisted of peripheral blood, obtained before any cancer treatment. V and J are TRBV5-1 and TRBJ2-2; D may be TRBD1 (7 bases). The CDR3, as DNA: TGCGCCAGCAGCGCGGGACAGTCCGGGGAGCTGTTTTTT. Amino acids: CASSAGQSGELFF.